Listed below are T cell receptor beta chains from one sample, sequenced in a study of cytomegalovirus exposure and HLA in healthy donors. Using immunoSEQ multiplex PCR, the repertoire was profiled, and TCRdb retains in-frame clones only, with some absent. The sample yields about 190,000 clones, approximately 70% seen once. The sample taken for sequencing was PBMCs. These receptor sequences come from a young woman in good health and CMV-seropositive. Both conserved end residues are part of each CDR3. The order of the fields is J gene, clone size, D gene, V gene, CDR3 DNA, CDR3 protein. D genes are given only for firm matches. For some rows the clone size is stated as once, few or many, or as a class when expanded; others skip it.

TRBJ1-1 - - TRBV6-5 TGTGCCAGCAGTTACTCGAGAGGGTACACTGAAGCTTTCTTT CASSYSRGYTEAFF
TRBJ2-7 - TRBD2 TRBV27 TGTGCCAGTGGGGTGCGGGGGGGCGAGCAGTACTTC CASGVRGGEQYF
TRBJ2-1 - - TRBV5-4 TGTGCCAGCAGATTTAGCGGTGGCTCCTACAATGAGCAGTTCTTC CASRFSGGSYNEQFF
TRBJ2-1 few TRBD2 TRBV4-1 TGCGCCAGCAGACCGGGACTAGCGGGGCCCTGGGTTGAGCAGTTCTTC CASRPGLAGPWVEQFF
TRBJ2-7 - TRBD2 TRBV6-1 TGTGCCAGCAGTGGCACATGGACTAGTAGTTACGAGCAGTACTTC CASSGTWTSSYEQYF
TRBJ2-2 - TRBD1 TRBV5-4 TGTGCCAGCAGCCGCAGGGGGCGGGGAACCGGGGAGCTGTTTTTT CASSRRGRGTGELFF
TRBJ2-5 - TRBD1 TRBV5-4 TGTGCCAGCAGCTCAACAGGGGGCAGAGAGACCCAGTACTTC CASSSTGGRETQYF
TRBJ2-3 - TRBD2 TRBV2 TGTGCCAGCAGTGACGAGGGACTAGCGGGAGTAGTAACAGATACGCAGTATTTT CASSDEGLAGVVTDTQYF
TRBJ2-2 - TRBD1 TRBV5-4 TGTGCCAGCAGCAGCAGGGGGCAGGCCCCCGGGGAGCTGTTTTTT CASSSRGQAPGELFF
TRBJ2-5 - TRBD2 TRBV10-1 TGCGCCAGCAGTGAGGGTTATCTAGCGGGAGACCAAGAGACCCAGTACTTC CASSEGYLAGDQETQYF
TRBJ2-7 - - TRBV4-1 TGCGCCAGCAGCCAATCGGCGGGCCCATCCTACGAGCAGTACTTC CASSQSAGPSYEQYF
TRBJ1-2 - - TRBV7-8 TGTGCCAGCAGCTTAGGTACTAACTATGGCTACACCTTC CASSLGTNYGYTF
TRBJ2-2 - TRBD2 TRBV6-6 TGTGCCAGCAGTTACGGCCTAGCGGGATACACCGGGGAGCTATTTTTT CASSYGLAGYTGELFF
TRBJ2-4 - TRBD1 TRBV6-1 TGTGCCAGCAGAGGGACAGATTTAGCCAAAAACATTCAGTACTTC CASRGTDLAKNIQYF
TRBJ1-2 - - TRBV27 TGTGCCAGCAGTTCGGACCCCCTCCGGGGTGGCTACACCTTC CASSSDPLRGGYTF
TRBJ1-2 - TRBD1 TRBV10-2 TGCGCCAGCAGTGAGCCCCCCCAGGGGGCTAACTATGGCTACACCTTC CASSEPPQGANYGYTF
TRBJ1-2 - - TRBV6-4 TGTGCCAGCAGTGACTCCCCAGGGATCAACTATGGCTACACCTTC CASSDSPGINYGYTF
TRBJ1-2 - TRBD1 TRBV29-1 TGCAGCGTTGAGGGACAGGGCTATGGCTACACCTTC CSVEGQGYGYTF
TRBJ1-3 - - TRBV2 TGTGCCAGCAGTGAAGTTGTCAGGGGACGAAACACCATATATTTT CASSEVVRGRNTIYF
TRBJ1-1 - - TRBV28 TGTGCCAGCAGTTTAGGCAGGTACACTGAAGCTTTCTTT CASSLGRYTEAFF
TRBJ2-6 once - TRBV10-3 TGTGCCACAGGGGCAGGGCCTAAGTTCCTGACTTTC CATGAGPKFLTF
TRBJ2-1 - TRBD2 TRBV7-7 TGTGCTAGCAGCTTAGCGCGAGCGGGAGAGCACAATGAGCAGTTCTTC CASSLARAGEHNEQFF
TRBJ2-7 - TRBD2 TRBV4-1 TGCGCCAGCAGCCAGCCGACTAGCGGGTACGAGCAGTACTTC CASSQPTSGYEQYF
TRBJ2-7 - - TRBV5-1 TGCGCCAGCAGCCCTCCCCTCCCGGGAGCGTACGAGCAGTACTTC CASSPPLPGAYEQYF
TRBJ2-7 - TRBD2 TRBV28 TGTGCCAGCAGTTTAAAGTACGACCGGGGGGACGAGCAGTACTTC CASSLKYDRGDEQYF
TRBJ1-6 - - TRBV7-9 TGTGCCAGCAGCTTAGAACAGAATAATTCACCCCTCCACTTT CASSLEQNNSPLHF
TRBJ1-2 - - TRBV28 TGTGCCAGCAGTTTGCCGGCCGGCGGGCTAGGCTACACCTTC CASSLPAGGLGYTF
TRBJ2-3 - - TRBV7-9 TGTGCCAGCAGCTCGCACGACCTGGGAGAACCCCCAGATACGCAGTATTTT CASSSHDLGEPPDTQYF